The rows below give T cell receptor beta chains drawn from one sample of a study of persistence of HIV-infected CD4 T cells. These receptors lack a known antigen. Clones were read by immunoSEQ multiplex PCR, and TCRdb kept only the in-frame ones, dropping some. Of roughly 43,000 clones in the sample, roughly nine tenths are singletons; the top ten hold approximately 2%. Source: CD4+ T cells sorted from PBMCs after approximately 19-hour stimulation, taken from a patient who received antiretroviral therapy. Every receptor here comes from an adult man with HIV who was CMV-seropositive. The CDR3 runs from the conserved cysteine through the conserved F or W. D genes are given only for firm matches. Size is stated for part of the rows, as once, few or many counts, or as a class when the clone is expanded.

CDR3: CAIMRGPSSYNEQFF; DNA: TGTGCCATCATGCGGGGGCCGAGCTCCTACAATGAGCAGTTCTTC; size: -; J: TRBJ2-1; V: TRBV10-3; D: -
CDR3: CASSLNRGIEGYTF; DNA: TGTGCCAGCAGCTTAAACAGGGGGATAGAGGGCTACACCTTC; size: -; J: TRBJ1-2; V: TRBV5-4; D: TRBD1
CDR3: CASSYTTGYEQYF; DNA: TGTGCCAGCAGTTACACCACAGGGTACGAGCAGTACTTC; size: -; J: TRBJ2-7; V: TRBV6-5; D: -
CDR3: CASSYGPTDNQPQHF; DNA: TGTGCCAGCAGTTACGGACCTACCGATAATCAGCCCCAGCATTTT; size: -; J: TRBJ1-5; V: TRBV6-6; D: -
CDR3: CASSRGATEAFF; DNA: TGTGCCAGCAGCCGGGGGGCGACTGAAGCTTTCTTT; size: -; J: TRBJ1-1; V: TRBV28; D: -
CDR3: CASSVGSANYGYTF; DNA: TGTGCCAGCAGCGTAGGTTCAGCGAACTATGGCTACACCTTC; size: few; J: TRBJ1-2; V: TRBV9; D: -
CDR3: CASRSGAIEKLFF; DNA: TGTGCCAGCAGGTCGGGGGCGATTGAAAAACTGTTTTTT; size: -; J: TRBJ1-4; V: TRBV7-8; D: -
CDR3: CASRRGKTSGGLYNEQFF; DNA: TGTGCCAGCAGGCGGGGGAAGACTAGCGGGGGACTCTACAATGAGCAGTTCTTC; size: -; J: TRBJ2-1; V: TRBV28; D: TRBD2
CDR3: CASSSAGQGLGNTIYF; DNA: TGTGCCAGCAGTTCAGCGGGACAGGGTTTAGGAAACACCATATATTTT; size: -; J: TRBJ1-3; V: TRBV27; D: TRBD1
CDR3: CASSITRNYEQFF; DNA: TGTGCCAGTAGTATAACTAGAAACTATGAGCAGTTCTTC; size: -; J: TRBJ2-1; V: TRBV19; D: -
CDR3: CASSPYPGTSGGAYTQYF; DNA: TGTGCCAGCAGCCCATACCCCGGGACTAGCGGGGGGGCCTATACGCAGTATTTT; size: -; J: TRBJ2-3; V: TRBV7-7; D: TRBD2
CDR3: CSVDPRQGGTVIGYTF; DNA: TGCAGCGTTGATCCGCGACAGGGGGGTACCGTTATTGGCTACACCTTC; size: once; J: TRBJ1-2; V: TRBV29-1; D: TRBD1
CDR3: CASSLTDSPQASGQYF; DNA: TGTGCCAGCAGTTTGACCGACAGCCCACAGGCGAGCGGGCAGTACTTC; size: -; J: TRBJ2-7; V: TRBV5-5; D: -
CDR3: CASSFTAASYEQYF; DNA: TGTGCCAGCAGCTTTACGGCGGCTAGCTACGAGCAGTACTTC; size: -; J: TRBJ2-7; V: TRBV5-5; D: -
CDR3: CATATAYSNQPQHF; DNA: TGTGCCACCGCGACAGCCTATAGCAATCAGCCCCAGCATTTT; size: -; J: TRBJ1-5; V: TRBV28; D: -
CDR3: CASSTNTNEKLFF; DNA: TGTGCCAGCAGCACAAACACTAATGAAAAACTGTTTTTT; size: -; J: TRBJ1-4; V: TRBV6-5; D: -
CDR3: CASSRSKKGQETQYF; DNA: TGTGCCAGCAGTCGATCAAAAAAGGGGCAAGAGACCCAGTACTTC; size: once; J: TRBJ2-5; V: TRBV28; D: -
CDR3: CASSQGGKASGGAVTGELFF; DNA: TGCGCCAGCAGCCAAGGAGGGAAGGCTAGCGGGGGGGCCGTCACCGGGGAGCTGTTTTTT; size: -; J: TRBJ2-2; V: TRBV4-1; D: TRBD2
CDR3: CASSLGGGGYTF; DNA: TGTGCCAGCAGCTTGGGTGGGGGCGGCTACACCTTC; size: -; J: TRBJ1-2; V: TRBV7-9; D: -
CDR3: CASSSTDWDRRNTGELFF; DNA: TGTGCCAGCAGCTCCACAGATTGGGACAGGCGAAACACCGGGGAGCTGTTTTTT; size: -; J: TRBJ2-2; V: TRBV11-2; D: TRBD1
CDR3: CSASRDRDPEAFF; DNA: TGCAGTGCTAGTCGGGACAGGGATCCTGAAGCTTTCTTT; size: -; J: TRBJ1-1; V: TRBV20-1; D: TRBD1
CDR3: CASRSHRSYNEQFF; DNA: TGTGCCAGCCGTAGTCACCGCTCCTACAATGAGCAGTTCTTC; size: -; J: TRBJ2-1; V: TRBV27; D: -
CDR3: CASSQGAGATNEKLFF; DNA: TGTGCCAGCAGCCAAGGGGCCGGTGCAACTAATGAAAAACTGTTTTTT; size: -; J: TRBJ1-4; V: TRBV3-1/TRBV3-2; D: -
CDR3: CASSVVPGGADTQYF; DNA: TGTGCCAGCAGCGTAGTCCCCGGGGGGGCAGATACGCAGTATTTT; size: -; J: TRBJ2-3; V: TRBV9; D: TRBD2
CDR3: CASSHYRGYNSPLHF; DNA: TGTGCCAGCAGCCATTATAGGGGGTATAATTCACCCCTCCACTTT; size: -; J: TRBJ1-6; V: TRBV3-1/TRBV3-2; D: -
CDR3: CASTRTTYEQYF; DNA: TGTGCCAGCACCAGGACAACCTACGAGCAGTACTTC; size: -; J: TRBJ2-7; V: TRBV12-3/TRBV12-4; D: -
CDR3: CASSQDRSSSDTQYF; DNA: TGTGCCAGCAGCCAAGATAGAAGCAGCTCAGATACGCAGTATTTT; size: -; J: TRBJ2-3; V: TRBV3-1/TRBV3-2; D: -
CDR3: CASWRDRGRSPLHF; DNA: TGTGCCAGCTGGCGGGACAGGGGGCGTTCACCCCTCCACTTT; size: -; J: TRBJ1-6; V: TRBV28; D: TRBD1
CDR3: CASSQQGTDTQYF; DNA: TGTGCCAGCAGCCAGCAGGGCACAGATACGCAGTATTTT; size: -; J: TRBJ2-3; V: TRBV4-2; D: -
CDR3: CASSREGPNTEAFF; DNA: TGTGCCAGCAGCCGAGAGGGTCCGAACACTGAAGCTTTCTTT; size: -; J: TRBJ1-1; V: TRBV7-9; D: -
CDR3: CASSYGAGSGPQHF; DNA: TGTGCCAGCAGTTACGGGGCGGGTTCTGGGCCCCAGCATTTT; size: -; J: TRBJ1-5; V: TRBV6-6; D: -
CDR3: CASSFGGRGSPLHF; DNA: TGTGCCAGCAGCTTTGGGGGGCGAGGCTCACCCCTCCACTTT; size: -; J: TRBJ1-6; V: TRBV12-1; D: -
CDR3: CASSQKTGPYEQYF; DNA: TGTGCCAGCAGCCAAAAAACAGGTCCCTACGAGCAGTACTTC; size: once; J: TRBJ2-7; V: TRBV3-1/TRBV3-2; D: -
CDR3: CASSLPSDTQYF; DNA: TGTGCCAGCAGCCTTCCATCAGATACGCAGTATTTT; size: -; J: TRBJ2-3; V: TRBV7-3; D: -
CDR3: CASSADTDTGELFF; DNA: TGTGCCAGCAGCGCGGACACCGACACCGGGGAGCTGTTTTTT; size: -; J: TRBJ2-2; V: TRBV7-9; D: -
CDR3: CASTLDRGFTGELFF; DNA: TGTGCCAGCACCCTGGACAGGGGTTTTACCGGGGAGCTGTTTTTT; size: -; J: TRBJ2-2; V: TRBV11-2; D: TRBD1
CDR3: CASSQNSGGTNTGELFF; DNA: TGTGCCAGCAGCCAAAATAGCGGGGGGACGAACACCGGGGAGCTGTTTTTT; size: -; J: TRBJ2-2; V: TRBV4-2; D: TRBD2
CDR3: CASSLGGMNTEAFF; DNA: TGTGCCAGCAGCTTAGGAGGGATGAACACTGAAGCTTTCTTT; size: once; J: TRBJ1-1; V: TRBV11-2; D: -
CDR3: CASKGQGFTGELFF; DNA: TGTGCCAGCAAAGGACAGGGGTTCACCGGGGAGCTGTTTTTT; size: -; J: TRBJ2-2; V: TRBV6-5; D: TRBD1
CDR3: CASSPGSNQPQHF; DNA: TGTGCCAGCAGTCCAGGAAGCAATCAGCCCCAGCATTTT; size: -; J: TRBJ1-5; V: TRBV5-4; D: -
CDR3: CASRGQASSYEQYF; DNA: TGTGCCAGTAGGGGACAGGCGTCCTCCTACGAGCAGTACTTC; size: -; J: TRBJ2-7; V: TRBV19; D: TRBD1
CDR3: CASSLIAGGLYNEQFF; DNA: TGTGCCAGCAGCTTAATTGCGGGGGGGCTCTACAATGAGCAGTTCTTC; size: -; J: TRBJ2-1; V: TRBV7-3; D: TRBD2
CDR3: CASSLARGSSYEQYF; DNA: TGTGCCAGCAGCTTGGCCAGGGGGTCCTCCTACGAGCAGTACTTC; size: -; J: TRBJ2-7; V: TRBV5-4; D: TRBD1
CDR3: CASSQKTSRVTGELFF; DNA: TGTGCCAGCAGCCAGAAGACTAGCCGTGTCACCGGGGAGCTGTTTTTT; size: -; J: TRBJ2-2; V: TRBV5-5; D: TRBD2
CDR3: CASSLALEGRGGHYNEQFF; DNA: TGCGCCAGCAGCTTGGCCTTGGAAGGTCGGGGGGGCCACTACAATGAGCAGTTCTTC; size: -; J: TRBJ2-1; V: TRBV5-1; D: TRBD2
CDR3: CAWSGGPYQPQHF; DNA: TGTGCCTGGAGTGGAGGGCCTTATCAGCCCCAGCATTTT; size: -; J: TRBJ1-5; V: TRBV30; D: -
CDR3: CASSGQSYGYTF; DNA: TGCGCCAGCAGCGGGCAGAGCTATGGCTACACCTTC; size: -; J: TRBJ1-2; V: TRBV5-1; D: -
CDR3: CASSEAQGWGSYNSPLHF; DNA: TGTGCCAGCAGTGAAGCTCAGGGGTGGGGCTCCTATAATTCACCCCTCCACTTT; size: once; J: TRBJ1-6; V: TRBV2; D: -
CDR3: CASRTKLQGEAFF; DNA: TGTGCCAGCAGAACCAAACTTCAGGGGGAAGCTTTCTTT; size: -; J: TRBJ1-1; V: TRBV6-4; D: -
CDR3: CASSLAEREQFF; DNA: TGCGCCAGCAGCTTGGCCGAGCGTGAGCAGTTCTTC; size: -; J: TRBJ2-1; V: TRBV5-1; D: -
CDR3: CASSQERNTQYF; DNA: TGTGCCAGCAGCCAAGAGCGGAATACGCAGTATTTT; size: -; J: TRBJ2-3; V: TRBV3-1/TRBV3-2; D: -
CDR3: CASSSSTGKSYEQYF; DNA: TGTGCCAGCAGTTCCTCGACAGGGAAATCCTACGAGCAGTACTTC; size: -; J: TRBJ2-7; V: TRBV27; D: TRBD1
CDR3: CASRLPGQGEYTDTQYF; DNA: TGTGCCAGCAGACTACCCGGACAGGGGGAATACACAGATACGCAGTATTTT; size: -; J: TRBJ2-3; V: TRBV2; D: TRBD1
CDR3: CASSDGQDTEAFF; DNA: TGCGCCAGCAGTGATGGACAGGACACTGAAGCTTTCTTT; size: once; J: TRBJ1-1; V: TRBV10-2; D: TRBD1
CDR3: CAISESAGPGEQYF; DNA: TGTGCCATCAGTGAGTCGGCGGGGCCAGGTGAGCAGTACTTC; size: -; J: TRBJ2-7; V: TRBV10-3; D: -
CDR3: CASSFGQGANPNTEAFF; DNA: TGCGCCAGCAGCTTCGGACAGGGGGCGAATCCGAACACTGAAGCTTTCTTT; size: -; J: TRBJ1-1; V: TRBV5-1; D: TRBD1